A single sample gave rise to the 15 T cell receptor beta chains below, sequenced in a study of T cells after yellow fever vaccination (dated 2019 in TCRdb). The treatment or condition label, read with the paper, signifies: live attenuated yellow fever vaccine strain. Receptor libraries were prepared by 5' RACE. The sequencer was an Illumina HiSeq 2500. Starting from the raw public reads, TCRdb applied fastp trimming at Q25, assembled clones with MiXCR and retained in-frame beta chains. Each CDR3 protein appears once, grouped with its most common genes and DNA. This sample comprises some 350,000 distinct CDR3 sequences, around a tenth of them detected only once. The ten most abundant clones make up roughly 18% of the sample. Specimen: PBMCs, collected on the day of the first yellow fever vaccination. The origin of the receptors is a man between 18 and 35 years old who received the YFV17D yellow fever vaccine.

The CDR3 spells CASSQRGGPNEQFF. The CDR3 DNA sequence: TGTGCCAGCAGTCAGCGGGGGGGCCCCAATGAGCAGTTCTTC. The chain recombines TRBV6-2 or TRBV6-3 with TRBJ2-1; the match to TRBD2 covers 10 bases. This CDR3 is built from 14 residues. From germline, CDR1 is MNHEY and CDR2 SVGEGT. V lost 5 bases and J lost 6; bases outside the gene matches: 4.

This rearrangement joins TRBV6-5 to TRBJ2-7; D uncertain. Germline CDR1 and CDR2: MNHEY and SVGAGI. The CDR3 contains 15 residues. Trimming pared 2 bases from V and 2 bases from J, leaving 13 bases between. The chain's CDR3 is CASSYNGRVPYEQYF. In DNA, the CDR3 is TGTGCCAGCAGTTACAACGGACGAGTTCCCTACGAGCAGTACTTC.

This clonotype was counted ten times or more. The V gene is TRBV27, the J gene TRBJ1-1, with TRBD1 matching over 8 bases. Trimming removed 4 bases from V and 0 bases from J; junction bases left unmatched: 1. The CDR3 runs to 14 residues. The germline V gene has CDR1 MNHEY and CDR2 SMNVEV (reference sequence). The CDR3 region is CASSWTGLNTEAFF. In DNA, the CDR3 is TGTGCCAGCAGTTGGACAGGGCTGAACACTGAAGCTTTCTTT.

This clonotype has more than one count but fewer than ten. The chain uses TRBV11-3 and TRBJ2-2, with 9 bases aligning to TRBD1. The CDR3 is 16 amino acids. V dropped 5 bases and J dropped 5; count of bases not matched to a gene: 9. Germline assignment: CDR1 SGHNT and CDR2 YENEEA. CDR3 residues: CASSKGQGKGTGELFF. CDR3 sequence (DNA): TGTGCCAGCAGCAAAGGACAGGGGAAAGGAACCGGGGAGCTGTTTTTT.

The V and J genes are TRBV5-6 and TRBJ2-2, with 9 bases fitting TRBD1. Per germline, CDR1 SGHDT and CDR2 YYEEEE. Losses at the gene ends were 3 bases for V and 7 bases for J; bases not matched to a gene: 7. The CDR3 spans 15 residues. The CDR3 here is CASSSPRQGDGELFF. CDR3 nucleotide sequence: TGTGCCAGCAGCTCGCCGAGACAGGGGGACGGGGAGCTGTTTTTT.

This clonotype has a handful of counts. This chain links TRBV6-1 with TRBJ2-2; 9 bases fit TRBD2. Germline assignment: CDR1 MNHNS and CDR2 SASEGT. This CDR3 has 16 amino acids. V lost 6 bases, J lost 3 bases, and 8 bases stayed unmatched. The CDR3 DNA is TGTGCCAGCAGGGTAGCGGGGGCTTATGACACCGGGGAGCTGTTTTTT. It yields the protein CASRVAGAYDTGELFF.

V and J are TRBV7-6 and TRBJ1-2; no firm D call. Germline assignment: CDR1 SGHVS and CDR2 FNYEAQ. V was trimmed by 5 bases and J by 6 bases, leaving 13 bases between them. The CDR3 spans 13 residues. CDR3 in DNA: TGTGCCAGCAGCCAGGACCTGGGGAATGGCTACACCTTC. Translation gives CASSQDLGNGYTF.

This rearrangement joins TRBV3-1 to TRBJ2-5; the D call may be TRBD1 or TRBD2 (6 bases each). Deletions cut 4 bases from V and 5 bases from J, with 17 bases between. The CDR3 is 15 residues long. Germline lookup yields CDR1 LGHDT and CDR2 YNNKEL (reference sequence). The CDR3 coding sequence is TGTGCCAGCAGCCTGACAGGCGGGGTATGGGAGACCCAGTACTTC. This encodes CASSLTGGVWETQYF.

The chain uses TRBV5-1 and TRBJ1-6, with D possibly TRBD1 on 5 matching bases. CDR3 size: 14 residues. Germline-derived CDR1 and CDR2 are SGHRS and YFSETQ. The V and J ends lost 0 bases and 9 bases respectively, with 10 bases between them. The CDR3 sequence is CASSLAGFFSPLHF. CDR3 in DNA: TGCGCCAGCAGCTTGGCAGGGTTTTTTTCACCCCTCCACTTT.

This clonotype was recorded many times. This chain uses TRBV4-3 with TRBJ1-6; D might be TRBD1 (5 bases). Germline V CDR1 and CDR2: LGHNA, YSLEER. V shed 0 bases and J shed 10 bases, with 10 bases lying between them. This CDR3 has 14 residues. The CDR3 coding sequence is TGCGCCAGCAGCCAAGAAGGGGATGGGTCACCCCTCCACTTT. Translation gives CASSQEGDGSPLHF.

The chain employs TRBV2 and TRBJ1-5, with TRBD1 identical over 7 bases. J was trimmed by 4 bases and V by 1 base; bases with no gene match: 1. This CDR3 is 14 amino acids long. CDR1 is SNHLY, CDR2 FYNNEI, per germline. The CDR3 spells CASSEETGNQPQHF. The CDR3 DNA is TGTGCCAGCAGTGAAGAGACAGGGAATCAGCCCCAGCATTTT.

As to this clonotype: Just one base apart from a much larger clone, this may be a read error. This chain links TRBV7-9 with TRBJ2-3; D uncertain. The CDR3 totals 12 residues. The V and J ends lost 6 bases and 4 bases respectively, with 8 bases between them. Germline values: CDR1 SEHNR, CDR2 FQNEAQ (reference sequence). CDR3 in DNA: TGTGCCAGCAGGCAGCCCTCAGATACGCAGTATTTT. Its protein is CASRQPSDTQYF.

This clonotype was found a few times. This chain connects TRBV20-1 to TRBJ1-2; possible D gene TRBD1, 6 bases. The CDR3 is made up of 13 amino acids. With 7 bases removed from V and 1 base from J, the gap between germline ends came to 13 bases. Germline CDR1 is DFQATT and CDR2 is SNEGSKA (reference sequence). CDR3 sequence (DNA): TGCAGTGTCTCAAGGACAGATAACTATGGCTACACCTTC. Protein: CSVSRTDNYGYTF.

J is TRBJ2-1 and V is TRBV4-3, with a tentative D call TRBD2 (5 bases). The CDR3 spans 16 residues. Germline lookup yields CDR1 LGHNA and CDR2 YSLEER. The V end was cut by 0 bases, the J end by 8 bases, with 17 bases between. CDR3 sequence reads: CASSQDAASSSDEQFF. As DNA, the CDR3 is TGCGCCAGCAGCCAAGACGCGGCTAGCAGTTCCGATGAGCAGTTCTTC.

At least ten counts were recorded for this clonotype. The chain combines TRBV28 with TRBJ2-1, with 7 bases identical to TRBD1. Trimming removed 2 bases from V and 5 bases from J; junction bases left unmatched: 3. CDR3 length: 14 amino acids. Germline loops: CDR1 MDHEN, CDR2 SYDVKM. CDR3 bases: TGTGCCAGCAGTTTAAGAGACAGGGACAATGAGCAGTTCTTC. Amino acid sequence: CASSLRDRDNEQFF.